Below, one TCR beta chain is given with its context. The antigen is undetermined. The sample belongs to a study of T cell responses to AZD1222 COVID-19 vaccine. Study outcomes and limitations: Clonal diversity was possibly underestimated, and the donors were mostly white British, with more females. Baseline seropositives among AZD1222 recipients totaled only 5 to 7.

The CDR3 loop spans 16 amino acids. Trimming took 4 bases from V and 1 from J, leaving 14 bases between them. Germline loops: CDR1 LGHDT, CDR2 YNNKEL (reference sequence). This table comes from immunoSEQ multiplex PCR, and its TCRdb copy is limited to in-frame clones, with some not included. Of 140,000 to 150,000 clones listed, 86% are singletons. This clonotype was obtained from an adult who received the AZD1222 COVID-19 vaccine. V and J are TRBV3-1 (or the pseudogene TRBV3-2) and TRBJ1-3; D ambiguous. Sample: peripheral blood, taken 28 days after the second AZD1222 dose. CDR3 coding DNA: TGTGCCAGCAGCCCTCGAGGAGGCGGGTCTGGAAACACCATATATTTT. Its translation is CASSPRGGGSGNTIYF.